Below, 6 T cell receptor beta chains from the same sample are listed, as sequenced in a study of Graves' ophthalmopathy and Graves' hyperthyroidism. For repertoire sequencing, the TCR beta CDR3 regions were amplified from RNA transcripts. A first-round RT-PCR used HTBI primers, followed by a second-round multiplex PCR. Via MiXCR, TCRdb re-called the multiplex PCR reads, giving one row per CDR3 protein. The data contain around 1.1 million distinct CDR3 sequences, 35% to 40% of them seen just once; the ten biggest clones take up approximately 10%. Sequenced material: peripheral blood or thyroid tissue (not recorded which). Receptor source: an adult man with Graves' hyperthyroidism.

This rearrangement joins TRBV24-1 to TRBJ2-7; D is uncertain. Trimming removed 6 bases at V and 0 bases at J, with 8 bases between. CDR3 length: 13 amino acids. CDR1 and CDR2 (germline): KGHDR, SFDVKD. This CDR3 reads CATSHYTSYEQYF. CDR3 coding DNA: TGTGCCACCAGTCATTACACCTCCTACGAGCAGTACTTC.

This clonotype appeared a few times. The CDR3, as DNA: TGCGCCAGCAGTGAGGACAGGGAGGTTCTCTACGAGCAGTACTTC. Translated, it gives CASSEDREVLYEQYF. The V and J genes are TRBV10-2 and TRBJ2-7; D might be TRBD1 (7 bases). V lost 2 bases and J 3 bases, leaving 14 bases between the germline ends. Germline loops: CDR1 WSHSY, CDR2 SAAADI. CDR3 size: 15 residues.

There are a few counts of this clonotype. The junction does not match germline at one end; this may be a read error. The rearrangement links TRBV7-7 to TRBJ2-2, with 11 positions matching TRBD2. CDR1 SSHAT and CDR2 FNYEAQ come from the germline V gene (reference sequence). CDR3 length equals 19 residues. This chain's CDR3 is CASSFSALAGDPGTGELFF. The CDR3 DNA sequence: TGTGCTAGCAGCTTTTCTGCACTAGCGGGAGACCCGGGTACCGGGGAGCTGTTTTTT.

The chain has TRBV7-9 and TRBJ1-2, with D possibly matching TRBD1 (5 bases). There are 13 residues in the CDR3. CDR1 and CDR2 from the germline V gene are SEHNR and FQNEAQ (reference sequence). Trimming took off 4 bases at V and 7 bases at J, with 13 bases between the two ends. CDR3 loop: CASSSGGWVGYTF. The CDR3 nucleotides are TGTGCCAGCAGCTCTGGGGGATGGGTTGGCTACACCTTC.

The rearrangement links TRBV25-1 to TRBJ1-5; the D is unclear. With 5 bases removed from V and 7 bases from J, the gap between germline ends came to 24 bases. There are 17 residues in the CDR3. Per the germline V gene, CDR1 is MGHDK and CDR2 is SYGVNS. DNA of the CDR3: TGTGCCAGCAGTTCTCCTGACCCGAGGCATTTGGGGCAGCCCCAGCATTTT. Translating it yields CASSSPDPRHLGQPQHF.

This clonotype was detected many times. V usage is TRBV7-2 and J usage is TRBJ2-2; D is ambiguous. The CDR3 sequence is 13 residues long. CDR1 SGHTA and CDR2 FQGNSA come from the germline V gene. With 6 bases removed from V and 4 bases from J, the gap between germline ends came to 9 bases. The chain's CDR3 is CASSPTPTGELFF. In nucleotides, the CDR3 is TGTGCCAGCAGTCCCACTCCCACCGGGGAGCTGTTTTTT.